This T cell receptor (beta chain) is from a study of cytomegalovirus exposure and HLA in healthy donors. This clone has just one count. Its target is unknown. Broader study findings: From TCR beta sequences, most subjects' HLA-A and HLA-B alleles were reportedly predicted accurately. Follow-up analysis found HLA locus-dependent TCR association rates, highest for DRB1 and lowest for HLA-C.

V dropped 11 bases and J dropped 4 bases, with 15 bases sitting between them. There are 13 residues in the CDR3. Germline V gene lookup returns CDR1 MNHNS and CDR2 SASEGT. PCR employed 60 Vbeta and 13 Jbeta primers. Produced via immunoSEQ multiplex PCR; TCRdb's table is partial and in-frame only. The sample lists about 110,000 clones; approximately 86% were seen once. Specimen: PBMCs. This receptor was obtained from a man aged 35-49 years in good health and CMV-seronegative. This chain links TRBV6-1 with TRBJ1-5; D is ambiguous. This chain's CDR3 is CASESSENQPQHF. Here the CDR3 DNA reads TGTGCCTCGGAGAGTTCCGAAAATCAGCCCCAGCATTTT.